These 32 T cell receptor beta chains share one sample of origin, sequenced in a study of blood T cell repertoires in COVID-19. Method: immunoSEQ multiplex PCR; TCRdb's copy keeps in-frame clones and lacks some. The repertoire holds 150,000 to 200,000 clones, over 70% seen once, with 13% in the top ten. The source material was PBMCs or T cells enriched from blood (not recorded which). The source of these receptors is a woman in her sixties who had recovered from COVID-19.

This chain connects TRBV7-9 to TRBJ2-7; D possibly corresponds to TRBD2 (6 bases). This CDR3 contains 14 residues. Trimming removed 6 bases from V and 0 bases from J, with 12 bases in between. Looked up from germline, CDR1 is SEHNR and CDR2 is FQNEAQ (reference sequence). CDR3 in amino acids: CASSAGTFSYEQYF. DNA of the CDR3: TGTGCCAGCAGTGCCGGGACTTTCTCCTACGAGCAGTACTTC.

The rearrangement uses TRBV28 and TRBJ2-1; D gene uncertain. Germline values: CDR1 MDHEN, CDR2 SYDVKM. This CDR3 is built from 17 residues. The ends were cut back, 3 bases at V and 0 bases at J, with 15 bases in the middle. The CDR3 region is CASSFSAFGTSYNEQFF. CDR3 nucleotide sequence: TGTGCCAGCAGTTTCTCCGCTTTCGGTACCTCCTACAATGAGCAGTTCTTC. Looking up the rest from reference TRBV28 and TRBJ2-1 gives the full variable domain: DVKVTQSSRYLVKRTGEKVFLECVQDMDHENMFWYRQDPGLGLRLIYFSYDVKMKEKGDIPEGYSVSREKKERFSLILESASTNQTSMYLCASSFSAFGTSYNEQFFGPGTRLTVL.

The CDR3 coding sequence is TGTGCCAGCAGCGGACACAACGCGAACACCGGGGAGCTGTTTTTT. Translating it yields CASSGHNANTGELFF. The chain combines TRBV6-1 with TRBJ2-2; D might be TRBD1 (5 bases). This CDR3 comprises 15 residues. The V gene lost 6 bases and the J gene lost 0 bases, with 11 bases spanning the gap. The germline CDR1 and CDR2 sequences are MNHNS and SASEGT.

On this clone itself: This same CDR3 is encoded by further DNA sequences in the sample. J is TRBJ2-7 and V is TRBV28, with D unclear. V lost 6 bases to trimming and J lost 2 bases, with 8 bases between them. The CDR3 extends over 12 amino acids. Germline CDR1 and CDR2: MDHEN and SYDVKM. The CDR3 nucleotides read TGTGCCAGCAGCCCCCCCGCCTACGAGCAGTACTTC. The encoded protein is CASSPPAYEQYF.

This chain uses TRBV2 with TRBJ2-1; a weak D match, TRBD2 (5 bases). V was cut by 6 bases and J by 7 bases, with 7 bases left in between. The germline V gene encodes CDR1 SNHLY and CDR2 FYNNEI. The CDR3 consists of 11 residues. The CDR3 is CASRSGNEQFF. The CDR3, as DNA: TGTGCCAGCAGATCGGGAAATGAGCAGTTCTTC. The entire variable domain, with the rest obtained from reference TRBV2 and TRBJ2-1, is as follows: EPEVTQTPSHQVTQMGQEVILRCVPISNHLYFYWYRQILGQKVEFLVSFYNNEISEKSEIFDDQFSVERPDGSNFTLKIRSTKLEDSAMYFCASRSGNEQFFGPGTRLTVL.

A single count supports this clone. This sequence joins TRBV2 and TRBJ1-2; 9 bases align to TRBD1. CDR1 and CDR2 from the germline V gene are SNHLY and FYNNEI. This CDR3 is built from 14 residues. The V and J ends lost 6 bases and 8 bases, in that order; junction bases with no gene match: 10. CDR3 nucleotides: TGTGCCAGCAGGCCCGGGACAGGGACGCAGGGCTACACCTTC. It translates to CASRPGTGTQGYTF.

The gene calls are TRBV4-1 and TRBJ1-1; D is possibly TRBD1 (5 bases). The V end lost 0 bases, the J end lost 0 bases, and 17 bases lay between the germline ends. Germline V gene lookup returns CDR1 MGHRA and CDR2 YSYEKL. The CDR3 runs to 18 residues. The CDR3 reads CASSQESAPTVMNTEAFF. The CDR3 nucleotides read TGCGCCAGCAGCCAAGAGTCCGCCCCGACAGTTATGAACACTGAAGCTTTCTTT.

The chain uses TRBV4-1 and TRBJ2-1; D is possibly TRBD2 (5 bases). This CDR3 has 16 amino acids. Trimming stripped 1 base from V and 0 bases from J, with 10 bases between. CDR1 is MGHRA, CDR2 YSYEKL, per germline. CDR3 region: CASSQGGISSYNEQFF. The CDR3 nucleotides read TGCGCCAGCAGCCAAGGAGGGATTAGCTCCTACAATGAGCAGTTCTTC.

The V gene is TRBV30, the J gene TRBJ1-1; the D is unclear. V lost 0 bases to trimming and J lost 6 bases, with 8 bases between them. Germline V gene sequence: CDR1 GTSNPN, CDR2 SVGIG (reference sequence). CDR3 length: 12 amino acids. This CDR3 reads CAWSVPLSEAFF. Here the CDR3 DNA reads TGTGCCTGGAGTGTACCACTGTCTGAAGCTTTCTTT.

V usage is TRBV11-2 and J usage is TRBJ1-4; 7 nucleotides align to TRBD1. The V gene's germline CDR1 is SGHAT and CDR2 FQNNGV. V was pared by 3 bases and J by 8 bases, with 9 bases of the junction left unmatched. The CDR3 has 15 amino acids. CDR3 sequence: CASSFQQGNEEKLFF. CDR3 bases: TGTGCCAGCAGCTTTCAACAGGGGAACGAAGAAAAACTGTTTTTT.

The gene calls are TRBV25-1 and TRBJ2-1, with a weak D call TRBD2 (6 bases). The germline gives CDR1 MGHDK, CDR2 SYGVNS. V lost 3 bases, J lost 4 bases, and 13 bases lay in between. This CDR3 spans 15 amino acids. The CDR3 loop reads CASSEGSGTYNEQFF. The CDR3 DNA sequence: TGTGCCAGCAGTGAGGGGTCAGGGACTTACAATGAGCAGTTCTTC.

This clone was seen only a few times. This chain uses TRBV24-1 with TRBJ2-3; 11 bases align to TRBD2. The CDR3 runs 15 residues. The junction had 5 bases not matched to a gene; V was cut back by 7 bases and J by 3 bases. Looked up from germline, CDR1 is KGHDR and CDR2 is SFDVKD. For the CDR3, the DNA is TGTGCCACCAGCGTTAGCGGGAGGGGGACAGATACGCAGTATTTT. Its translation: CATSVSGRGTDTQYF.

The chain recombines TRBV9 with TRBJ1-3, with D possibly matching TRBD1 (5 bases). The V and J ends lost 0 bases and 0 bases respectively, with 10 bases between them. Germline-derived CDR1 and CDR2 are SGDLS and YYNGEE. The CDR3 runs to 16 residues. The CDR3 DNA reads TGTGCCAGCAGCGTAGCAGGACACCTCTCTGGAAACACCATATATTTT. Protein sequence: CASSVAGHLSGNTIYF. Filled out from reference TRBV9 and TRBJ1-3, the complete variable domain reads DSGVTQTPKHLITATGQRVTLRCSPRSGDLSVYWYQQSLDQGLQFLIQYYNGEERAKGNILERFSAQQFPDLHSELNLSSLELGDSALYFCASSVAGHLSGNTIYFGEGSWLTVV.

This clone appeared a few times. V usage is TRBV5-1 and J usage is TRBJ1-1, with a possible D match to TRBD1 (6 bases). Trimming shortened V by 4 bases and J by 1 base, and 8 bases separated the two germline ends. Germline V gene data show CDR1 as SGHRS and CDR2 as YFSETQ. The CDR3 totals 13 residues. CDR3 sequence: CASSTTGNTEAFF. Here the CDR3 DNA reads TGCGCCAGCAGCACGACAGGGAACACTGAAGCTTTCTTT.

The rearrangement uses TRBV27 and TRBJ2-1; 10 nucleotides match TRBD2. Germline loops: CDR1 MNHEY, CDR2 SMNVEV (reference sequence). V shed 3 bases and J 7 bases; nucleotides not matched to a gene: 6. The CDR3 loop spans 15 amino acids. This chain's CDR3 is CASSLTAGGPNEQFF. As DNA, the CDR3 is TGTGCCAGCAGTTTGACAGCGGGGGGGCCGAATGAGCAGTTCTTC.

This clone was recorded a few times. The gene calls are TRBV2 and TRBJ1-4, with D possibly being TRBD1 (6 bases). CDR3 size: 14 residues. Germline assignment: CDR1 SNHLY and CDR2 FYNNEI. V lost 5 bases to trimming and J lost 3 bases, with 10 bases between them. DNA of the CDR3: TGTGCCAGCAGTCCACAGGGTTCTAATGAAAAACTGTTTTTT. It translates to CASSPQGSNEKLFF. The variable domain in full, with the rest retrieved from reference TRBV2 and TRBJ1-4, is EPEVTQTPSHQVTQMGQEVILRCVPISNHLYFYWYRQILGQKVEFLVSFYNNEISEKSEIFDDQFSVERPDGSNFTLKIRSTKLEDSAMYFCASSPQGSNEKLFFGSGTQLSVL.

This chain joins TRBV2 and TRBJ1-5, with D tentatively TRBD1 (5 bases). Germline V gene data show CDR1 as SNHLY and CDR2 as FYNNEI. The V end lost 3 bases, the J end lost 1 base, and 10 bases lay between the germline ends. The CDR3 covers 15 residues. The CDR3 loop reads CASSDSGGSNQPQHF. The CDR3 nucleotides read TGTGCCAGCAGTGATTCTGGGGGGAGCAATCAGCCCCAGCATTTT.

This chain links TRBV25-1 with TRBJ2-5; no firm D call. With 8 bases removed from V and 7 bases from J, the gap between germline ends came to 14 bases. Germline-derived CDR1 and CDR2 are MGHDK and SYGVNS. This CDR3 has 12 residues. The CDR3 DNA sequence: TGTGCCAGCGGGCTGAACCCAGCGACCCAGTACTTC. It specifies CASGLNPATQYF.

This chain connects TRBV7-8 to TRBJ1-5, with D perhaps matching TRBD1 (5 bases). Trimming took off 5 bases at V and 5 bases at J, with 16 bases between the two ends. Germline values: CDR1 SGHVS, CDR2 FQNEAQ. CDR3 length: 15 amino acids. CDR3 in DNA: TGTGCCAGCAGCCACTCCGGGGGTGGGTATCAGCCCCAGCATTTT. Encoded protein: CASSHSGGGYQPQHF.

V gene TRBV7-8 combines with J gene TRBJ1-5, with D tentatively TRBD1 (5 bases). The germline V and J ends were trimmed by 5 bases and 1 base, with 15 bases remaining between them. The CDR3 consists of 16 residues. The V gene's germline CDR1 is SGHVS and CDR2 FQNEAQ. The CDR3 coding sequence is TGTGCCAGCAGCCCCCAGGGTACAATAAGCAATCAGCCCCAGCATTTT. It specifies CASSPQGTISNQPQHF. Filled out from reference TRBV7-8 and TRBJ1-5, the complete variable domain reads GAGVSQSPRYKVAKRGQDVALRCDPISGHVSLFWYQQALGQGPEFLTYFQNEAQLDKSGLPSDRFFAERPEGSVSTLKIQRTQQEDSAVYLCASSPQGTISNQPQHFGDGTRLSIL.

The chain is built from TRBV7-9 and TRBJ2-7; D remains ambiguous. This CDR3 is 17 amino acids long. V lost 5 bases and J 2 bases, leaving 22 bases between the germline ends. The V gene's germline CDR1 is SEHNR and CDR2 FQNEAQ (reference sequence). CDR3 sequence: CASSPPLRRLGAYEQYF. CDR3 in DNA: TGTGCCAGCAGCCCCCCCCTGCGCCGTCTTGGAGCCTACGAGCAGTACTTC.

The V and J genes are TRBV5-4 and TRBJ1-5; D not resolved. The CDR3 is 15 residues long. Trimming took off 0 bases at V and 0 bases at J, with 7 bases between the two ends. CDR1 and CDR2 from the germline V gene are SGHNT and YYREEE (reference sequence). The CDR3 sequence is CASSLGGNSNQPQHF. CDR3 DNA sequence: TGTGCCAGCAGCTTGGGAGGCAATAGCAATCAGCCCCAGCATTTT.

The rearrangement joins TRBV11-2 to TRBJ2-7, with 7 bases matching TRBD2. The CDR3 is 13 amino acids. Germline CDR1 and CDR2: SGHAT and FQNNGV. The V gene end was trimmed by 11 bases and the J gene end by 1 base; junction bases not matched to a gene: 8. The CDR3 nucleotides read TGTGCCGGAGCTAGCGGTGCATCCTACGAGCAGTACTTC. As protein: CAGASGASYEQYF.

This chain's CDR3 is CASSLSRGTGLNTEAFF. The CDR3, as DNA: TGTGCCAGCAGCTTGTCGCGGGGGACAGGGTTGAACACTGAAGCTTTCTTT. The chain carries TRBV5-4 and TRBJ1-1, with 9 bases identical to TRBD1. The CDR3 sequence is 17 residues long. The V segment lost 1 base and the J segment 0 bases; nucleotides outside the gene matches: 7. Germline V gene sequence: CDR1 SGHNT, CDR2 YYREEE (reference sequence).

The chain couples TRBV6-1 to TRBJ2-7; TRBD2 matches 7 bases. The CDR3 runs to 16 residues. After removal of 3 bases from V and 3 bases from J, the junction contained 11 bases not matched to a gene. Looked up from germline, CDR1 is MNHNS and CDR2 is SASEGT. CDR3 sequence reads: CASSESVAGEFYEQYF. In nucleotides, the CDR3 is TGTGCCAGCAGTGAGTCGGTGGCGGGAGAATTCTACGAGCAGTACTTC.

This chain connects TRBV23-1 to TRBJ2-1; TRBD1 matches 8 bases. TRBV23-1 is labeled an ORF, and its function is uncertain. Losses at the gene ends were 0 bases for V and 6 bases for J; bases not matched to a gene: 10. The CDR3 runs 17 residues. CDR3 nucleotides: TGCGCCAGCAGTCAATCCTCCAGGACAGGGCTAATCAATGAGCAGTTCTTC. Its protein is CASSQSSRTGLINEQFF.

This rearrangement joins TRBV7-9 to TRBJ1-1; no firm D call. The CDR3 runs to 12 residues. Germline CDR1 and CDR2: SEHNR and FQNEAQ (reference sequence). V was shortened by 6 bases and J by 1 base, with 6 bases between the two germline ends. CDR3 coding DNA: TGTGCCAGCAGTTACAGGAACACTGAAGCTTTCTTT. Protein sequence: CASSYRNTEAFF.

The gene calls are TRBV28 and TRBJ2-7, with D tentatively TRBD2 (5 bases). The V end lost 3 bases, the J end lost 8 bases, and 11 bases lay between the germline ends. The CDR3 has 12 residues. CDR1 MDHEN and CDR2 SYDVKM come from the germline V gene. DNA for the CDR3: TGTGCCAGCAGTTTTTCAGGAGGACAGCAGTACTTC. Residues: CASSFSGGQQYF.

CDR3 DNA: TGTGCCAGCATGTCTAGGACAGGGGGGGATCAGCCCCAGCATTTT. Residues: CASMSRTGGDQPQHF. This sequence joins TRBV27 and TRBJ1-5, with 10 nucleotides matching TRBD1. The V segment lost 7 bases and the J segment 5 bases; nucleotides outside the gene matches: 8. The CDR3 contains 15 residues. Germline V CDR1 and CDR2: MNHEY, SMNVEV (reference sequence).

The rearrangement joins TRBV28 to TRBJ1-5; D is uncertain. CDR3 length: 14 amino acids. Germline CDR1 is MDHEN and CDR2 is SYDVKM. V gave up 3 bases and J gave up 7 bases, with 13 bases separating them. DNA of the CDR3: TGTGCCAGCAGTTTCACGTTTGGGGAGCAGCCCCAGCATTTT. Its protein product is CASSFTFGEQPQHF.

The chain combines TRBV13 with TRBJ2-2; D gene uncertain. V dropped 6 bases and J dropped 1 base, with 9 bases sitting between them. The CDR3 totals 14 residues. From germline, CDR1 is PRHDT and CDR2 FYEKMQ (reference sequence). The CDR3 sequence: CASRTRGNTGELFF. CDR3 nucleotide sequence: TGTGCCAGCAGGACCCGCGGGAACACCGGGGAGCTGTTTTTT. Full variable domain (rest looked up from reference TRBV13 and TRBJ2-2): AAGVIQSPRHLIKEKRETATLKCYPIPRHDTVYWYQQGPGQDPQFLISFYEKMQSDKGSIPDRFSAQQFSDYHSELNMSSLELGDSALYFCASRTRGNTGELFFGEGSRLTVL.

The CDR3 region is CASSPGLAGGLPETQYF. The DNA for the CDR3 is TGTGCCAGCAGCCCCGGGTTAGCGGGAGGTCTCCCAGAGACCCAGTACTTC. The chain links TRBV7-3 to TRBJ2-5; TRBD2 aligns across 10 bases. The CDR3 is 17 residues long. Germline assignment: CDR1 SGHTA and CDR2 FQGTGA. Germline trimming cut 5 bases from V and 4 bases from J; bases unmatched to any gene: 13.